The clone carrying this TCR beta chain has more than one count but fewer than ten. Its matching antigen is unknown. The data were obtained in a study of cytomegalovirus exposure and HLA in healthy donors. General study points: Researchers reportedly found TCR beta sequences accurately predicted most subjects' HLA-A and HLA-B alleles. Later analysis showed TCR association rates varying by HLA locus, highest for DRB1 and lowest for HLA-C. Trimming of TCR beta V- and J-genes showed a link, identified in a later analysis, to a missense DCLRE1C variant. The study found most TCR sequences rare, yet found some public TCRs in many donors.

The PCR used 60 Vbeta and 13 Jbeta primers. The assay was immunoSEQ multiplex PCR, and TCRdb's table has in-frame clones only and misses some. Of some 70,000 clones in the sample, about 78% were seen once. Sequenced: PBMCs. The receptor comes from a man in his late teens or twenties in good health and CMV-seronegative.

CDR3: CASSQGFREDYGYTF. In DNA form, the CDR3 reads TGCGCCAGCAGCCAGGGATTCAGGGAGGACTATGGCTACACCTTC. The chain recombines TRBV4-1 with TRBJ1-2; weak D call: TRBD1 (5 bases). V lost 3 bases, J lost 3 bases, and 14 bases lay in between. Germline V lookup: CDR1 MGHRA, CDR2 YSYEKL. The CDR3 runs 15 residues.